The entry below gives a single TCR beta chain sequence along with its context. The CDR3 extends over 14 amino acids. V gave up 0 bases and J gave up 12 bases; unmatched junction bases: 5. Germline CDR1 reads SGHTA; CDR2 reads FQGTGA. This sample is part of a study of blood T cell repertoires in COVID-19. The wider study: Material from acute and convalescent COVID-19 was sourced from the United States, Italy and Spain. T cells, B-cell-depleted T cells, or PBMCs provided the cDNA or gDNA that served as material.

In the original processing: Using reference gene primer amplification, nucleated cell counts were estimated. The repertoire was sequenced with immunoSEQ multiplex PCR; TCRdb's copy has only in-frame clones and lacks some. For V, J and clone size, that table is used; D and trimming come from the DNA. The sample has tens of thousands of clones, roughly 79% seen once; the top ten hold under 30%. This TCR derives from a woman of 80 years or more with active or convalescent COVID-19. Sequences were obtained from peripheral blood. J is TRBJ2-7 and V is TRBV7-3; 13 bases agree with TRBD2. DNA for the CDR3: TGTGCCAGCAGCTTAACTGGACTAGCGGGGGAGTTGTACTTC. It translates to CASSLTGLAGELYF.